A selection of T cell receptor beta chains follows, all from one sample in a study of T cell responses to AZD1222 COVID-19 vaccine. The data were produced by immunoSEQ multiplex PCR, yet TCRdb's version contains in-frame clones alone and is incomplete. The top ten hold about 5% of the sample, which has around 160,000 clones, about 89% seen once. Material: peripheral blood, obtained on day 0 of AZD1222 vaccination. These receptors came from an adult in good health. Both conserved end residues are part of each CDR3. Fields, in order: CDR3 protein, J gene, V gene, clone size. Size tells how often a clone was seen (once, few, many) or the class of an expanded clone, and some rows leave it out.

CDR3 protein: CASSTTNEKLFF
J gene: TRBJ1-4
V gene: TRBV5-6
clone size: few

CDR3 protein: CASTFLAGGLRELFF
J gene: TRBJ2-2
V gene: TRBV27
clone size: NA

CDR3 protein: CASSLKRTGLEKLFF
J gene: TRBJ1-4
V gene: TRBV13
clone size: NA

CDR3 protein: CASSGQGTGKETQYF
J gene: TRBJ2-5
V gene: TRBV7-2
clone size: NA

CDR3 protein: CASSPYQETQYF
J gene: TRBJ2-5
V gene: TRBV11-2
clone size: NA

CDR3 protein: CASSQPGLKETQYF
J gene: TRBJ2-5
V gene: TRBV25-1
clone size: NA

CDR3 protein: CAGLSSKGLAGGPLSGEQFF
J gene: TRBJ2-1
V gene: TRBV30
clone size: NA

CDR3 protein: CASQGRYTGELFF
J gene: TRBJ2-2
V gene: TRBV28
clone size: NA

CDR3 protein: CASSYSETETQYF
J gene: TRBJ2-5
V gene: TRBV6-2/TRBV6-3
clone size: NA

CDR3 protein: CASSERYTQYF
J gene: TRBJ2-3
V gene: TRBV2
clone size: NA

CDR3 protein: CASSISRSTYEQYF
J gene: TRBJ2-7
V gene: TRBV19
clone size: NA

CDR3 protein: CASSPGQGSYEQYF
J gene: TRBJ2-7
V gene: TRBV2
clone size: NA